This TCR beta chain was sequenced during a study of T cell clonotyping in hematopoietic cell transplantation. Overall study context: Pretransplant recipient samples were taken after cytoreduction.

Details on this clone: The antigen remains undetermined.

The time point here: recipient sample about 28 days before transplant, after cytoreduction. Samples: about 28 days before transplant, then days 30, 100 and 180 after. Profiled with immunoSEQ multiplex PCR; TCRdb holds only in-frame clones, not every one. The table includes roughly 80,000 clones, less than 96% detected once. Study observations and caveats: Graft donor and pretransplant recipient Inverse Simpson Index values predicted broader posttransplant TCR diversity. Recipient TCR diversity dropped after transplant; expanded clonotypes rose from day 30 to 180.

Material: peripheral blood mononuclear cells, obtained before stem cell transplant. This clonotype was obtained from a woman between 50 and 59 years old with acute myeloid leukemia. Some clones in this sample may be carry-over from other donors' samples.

CDR3 in amino acids: CASSLFGTRVGTDTQYF. CDR3 DNA: TGTGCCAGCAGTCTCTTCGGGACTAGGGTGGGCACAGATACGCAGTATTTT. The chain has TRBV28 and TRBJ2-3; 8 nucleotides align to TRBD2. Trimming took 5 bases from V and 1 from J; bases not matched to a gene: 11. The CDR3 is 17 residues long. Germline CDR1 reads MDHEN; CDR2 reads SYDVKM.